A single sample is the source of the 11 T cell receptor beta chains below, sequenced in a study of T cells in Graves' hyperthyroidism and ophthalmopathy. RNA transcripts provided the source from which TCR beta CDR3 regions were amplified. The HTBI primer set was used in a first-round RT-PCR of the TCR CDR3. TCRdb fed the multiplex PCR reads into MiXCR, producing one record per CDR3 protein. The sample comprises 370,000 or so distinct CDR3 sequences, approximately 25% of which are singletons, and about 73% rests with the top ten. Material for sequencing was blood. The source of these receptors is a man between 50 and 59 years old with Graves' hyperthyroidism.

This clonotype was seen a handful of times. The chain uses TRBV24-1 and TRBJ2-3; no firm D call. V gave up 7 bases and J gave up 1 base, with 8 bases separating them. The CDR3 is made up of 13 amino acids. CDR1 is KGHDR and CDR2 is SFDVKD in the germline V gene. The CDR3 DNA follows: TGTGCCACCAGAGGCGGTCGCACAGATACGCAGTATTTT. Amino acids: CATRGGRTDTQYF.

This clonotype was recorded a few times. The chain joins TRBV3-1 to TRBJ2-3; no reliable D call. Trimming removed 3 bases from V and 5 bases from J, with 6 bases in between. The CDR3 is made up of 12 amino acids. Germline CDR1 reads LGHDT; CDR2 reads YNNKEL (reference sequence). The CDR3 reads CASSQTLDTQYF. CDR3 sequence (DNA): TGTGCCAGCAGCCAGACGCTAGATACGCAGTATTTT.

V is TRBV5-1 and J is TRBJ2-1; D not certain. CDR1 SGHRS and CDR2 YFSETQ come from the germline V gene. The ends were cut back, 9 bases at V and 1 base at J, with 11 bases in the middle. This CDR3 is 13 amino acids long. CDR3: CATKGQSYNEQFF. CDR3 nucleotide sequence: TGCGCCACCAAAGGGCAGTCCTACAATGAGCAGTTCTTC.

CDR3 amino acids: CASSISPGDEQYF. CDR3 nucleotides: TGTGCCAGTAGTATCAGTCCAGGGGACGAGCAGTACTTC. The V gene is TRBV7-2, the J gene TRBJ2-7; a weak D match, TRBD1 (6 bases). The CDR3 loop spans 13 amino acids. Germline V lookup: CDR1 SGHTA, CDR2 FQGNSA. V was shortened by 9 bases and J by 5 bases, with 17 bases between the two germline ends.

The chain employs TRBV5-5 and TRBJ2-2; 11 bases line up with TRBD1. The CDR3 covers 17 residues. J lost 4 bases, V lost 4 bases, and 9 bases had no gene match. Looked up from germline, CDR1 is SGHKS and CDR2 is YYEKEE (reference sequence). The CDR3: CASSGQGAVRVTGELFF. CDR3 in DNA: TGTGCCAGCAGCGGACAGGGGGCCGTCCGTGTCACCGGGGAGCTGTTTTTT.

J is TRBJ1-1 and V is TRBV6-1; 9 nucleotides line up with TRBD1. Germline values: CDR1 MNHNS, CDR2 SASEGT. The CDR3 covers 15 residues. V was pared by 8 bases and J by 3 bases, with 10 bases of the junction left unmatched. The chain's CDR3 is CASHDPGQGDTEAFF. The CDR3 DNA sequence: TGTGCCAGCCACGACCCGGGACAGGGCGACACTGAAGCTTTCTTT.

CDR3 DNA sequence: TGTGCCAGCCTAACTGGGACTAGCGGGAGGGGAGAGCAGTTCTTC. Its translation: CASLTGTSGRGEQFF. The rearrangement links TRBV2 to TRBJ2-1; 16 bases match TRBD2. The V segment lost 8 bases and the J segment 10 bases; nucleotides outside the gene matches: 8. Germline V lookup: CDR1 SNHLY, CDR2 FYNNEI. The length of the CDR3 is 15 residues.

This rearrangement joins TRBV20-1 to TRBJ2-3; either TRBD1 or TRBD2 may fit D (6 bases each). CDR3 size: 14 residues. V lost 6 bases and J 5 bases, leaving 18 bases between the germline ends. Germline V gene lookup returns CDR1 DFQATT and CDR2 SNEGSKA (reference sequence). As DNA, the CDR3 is TGCAGTGCCCAAGAGGGGGGAAGGGGAGATACGCAGTATTTT. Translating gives CSAQEGGRGDTQYF.

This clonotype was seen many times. CDR3 nucleotides: TGTGCCAGCAGCCAAGCAAACGGGGTCACTGAAGCTTTCTTT. This encodes CASSQANGVTEAFF. The gene calls are TRBV3-1 and TRBJ1-1; D ambiguous. V lost 1 base and J 4 bases, leaving 10 bases between the germline ends. The CDR3 runs to 14 residues. CDR1 is LGHDT, CDR2 YNNKEL, per germline (reference sequence).

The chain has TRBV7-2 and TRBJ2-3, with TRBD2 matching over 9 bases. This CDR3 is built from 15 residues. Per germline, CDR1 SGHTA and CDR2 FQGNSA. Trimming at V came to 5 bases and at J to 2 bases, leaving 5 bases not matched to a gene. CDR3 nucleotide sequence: TGTGCCAGCAGCCTTAGCGGGAGTCCCACAGATACGCAGTATTTT. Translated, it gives CASSLSGSPTDTQYF.

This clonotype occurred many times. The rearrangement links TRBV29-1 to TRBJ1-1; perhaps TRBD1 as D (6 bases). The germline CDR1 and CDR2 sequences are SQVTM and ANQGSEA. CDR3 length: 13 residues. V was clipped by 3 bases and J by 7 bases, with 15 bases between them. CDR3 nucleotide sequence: TGCAGCGTTGATTGGGGGGCGAGGGGTGAAGCTTTCTTT. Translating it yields CSVDWGARGEAFF.